Listed below are T cell receptor beta chains from one sample, sequenced in a study of cytomegalovirus exposure and HLA in healthy donors. Profiling relied on immunoSEQ multiplex PCR, and the TCRdb table lists in-frame clones only, not all of them. This table holds roughly 150,000 clones, roughly 70% found once. The material sequenced was PBMCs. These receptors all stem from a woman between 45 and 60 years old in good health and CMV-seropositive. The CDR3 runs from the conserved cysteine through the conserved F or W. The D gene is left open where the match is weak. Clone size is shown for a subset of rows, as once, few, many or a class of expanded clone.

TRBV4-1,-,TRBJ2-5,-,CASSPQSRAGTQYF,TGCGCCAGCAGCCCGCAAAGTAGAGCCGGGACCCAGTACTTC
TRBV2,-,TRBJ2-7,-,CASSLWGGTYEQYF,TGTGCCAGCAGTTTGTGGGGGGGCACCTACGAGCAGTACTTC
TRBV9,-,TRBJ1-2,-,CASSRGGPANYGYTF,TGTGCCAGCAGCCGCGGGGGGCCGGCTAACTATGGCTACACCTTC
TRBV5-1,-,TRBJ1-1,once,CASRISGLNTEAFF,TGCGCCAGCAGGATATCGGGTTTGAACACTGAAGCTTTCTTT
TRBV6-1,-,TRBJ2-5,-,CASSEEHRRQETQYF,TGTGCCAGCAGTGAAGAGCACCGGAGGCAAGAGACCCAGTACTTC
TRBV9,TRBD2,TRBJ2-3,-,CASSVVAGQGTDTQYF,TGTGCCAGCAGCGTAGTAGCGGGCCAGGGCACAGATACGCAGTATTTT
TRBV6-1,TRBD1,TRBJ1-1,-,CASRRQGLNTEAFF,TGTGCCAGCAGACGACAGGGTTTAAACACTGAAGCTTTCTTT
TRBV6-1,-,TRBJ1-2,-,CASREANYGYTF,TGTGCCAGCAGGGAGGCTAACTATGGCTACACCTTC
TRBV4-1,TRBD2,TRBJ2-5,-,CASSLGSGSYEETQYF,TGCGCCAGCTCCCTCGGGAGCGGGAGTTACGAAGAGACCCAGTACTTC
TRBV5-1,TRBD1,TRBJ1-5,-,CASSRTGDNQPQHF,TGCGCCAGCAGCAGGACAGGAGACAATCAGCCCCAGCATTTT